These 8 T cell receptor beta chains were sequenced from one sample in a study of graft-versus-host responses after intestinal transplantation. Produced via immunoSEQ multiplex PCR; TCRdb's table is partial and in-frame only. The sample consists of tens of thousands of clones, around 92% of them appearing once. This material consisted of PBMCs, taken roughly 260 days after intestinal transplant. The receptors were gathered from a human patient who received an intestinal transplant, so some T cells may come from the graft donor.

The rearrangement joins TRBV18 to TRBJ1-1; D is unclear. CDR3 length equals 16 residues. Deletions cut 2 bases from V and 0 bases from J, with 13 bases between. Germline V gives CDR1 KGHSH, CDR2 LQKENI. CDR3 bases: TGTGCCAGCTCACCATCAGCGGGTTATATGAACACTGAAGCTTTCTTT. It translates to CASSPSAGYMNTEAFF.

This sequence joins TRBV13 and TRBJ1-4, with D hard to call. Trimming left V 1 base short and J 7 bases short, with 4 bases between. Germline V gene lookup returns CDR1 PRHDT and CDR2 FYEKMQ (reference sequence). The CDR3 totals 12 residues. CDR3 region: CASSLESEKLFF. CDR3 nucleotides: TGTGCCAGCAGCTTAGAGAGTGAAAAACTGTTTTTT.

The rearrangement uses TRBV4-1 and TRBJ2-1; no reliable D call. Germline CDR1 and CDR2: MGHRA and YSYEKL. V dropped 1 base and J dropped 10 bases, with 20 bases sitting between them. This CDR3 is built from 16 residues. CDR3: CASSQAGYGTNGEQFF. In nucleotides, the CDR3 is TGCGCCAGCAGCCAAGCTGGCTACGGTACCAATGGGGAGCAGTTCTTC.

The chain couples TRBV7-9 to TRBJ2-2, with D perhaps matching TRBD1 (6 bases). This CDR3 region has 15 residues. Trimming removed 5 bases from V and 0 bases from J, with 10 bases in between. CDR1 and CDR2 from the germline V gene are SEHNR and FQNEAQ (reference sequence). CDR3 sequence (DNA): TGTGCCAGCAGCGCAGGGGCCGCGAACACCGGGGAGCTGTTTTTT. This translates into CASSAGAANTGELFF.

The CDR3 DNA is TGTGCCAGCAGCTTGGACGTCGCGGGAGAGGTCAATGAGCAGTTCTTC. Protein: CASSLDVAGEVNEQFF. The gene calls are TRBV5-4 and TRBJ2-1; 7 bases match TRBD2. The CDR3 extends over 16 amino acids. V trimming: 0 bases; J trimming: 6 bases; junction bases outside the gene matches: 9. CDR1 and CDR2 (germline): SGHNT, YYREEE (reference sequence).

V gene TRBV16 combines with J gene TRBJ1-1; D gene uncertain. V lost 3 bases and J lost 1, with 9 bases in between. Per the germline V gene, CDR1 is KGHSY and CDR2 is FQNENV. The CDR3 is 14 amino acids. CDR3 sequence reads: CASSHTLENTEAFF. CDR3 nucleotides: TGTGCCAGCAGCCATACCCTTGAGAACACTGAAGCTTTCTTT.

The genes are TRBV28 and TRBJ1-2; weak D call: TRBD1 (5 bases). Germline loops: CDR1 MDHEN, CDR2 SYDVKM. The ends were cut back, 3 bases at V and 4 bases at J, with 12 bases in the middle. The CDR3 covers 14 residues. In DNA form, the CDR3 reads TGTGCCAGCAGTTTGGGAGGGGAGATCTATGGCTACACCTTC. Amino acid sequence: CASSLGGEIYGYTF.

This chain links TRBV15 with TRBJ2-5; D gene uncertain. The V gene lost 3 bases and the J gene lost 0 bases, with 2 bases spanning the gap. The CDR3 is 12 residues long. Germline V gives CDR1 LNHNV, CDR2 YYDKDF (reference sequence). The CDR3 region has the DNA TGTGCCACCAGCAGTGACCAAGAGACCCAGTACTTC. The encoded protein is CATSSDQETQYF.